This T cell receptor beta chain was obtained from a study of identical twins. TCRdb reprocessed the 5' RACE reads via MiXCR and lists one record per CDR3 protein. The sample contains fewer than 550,000 distinct CDR3 sequences, about 13% of which appear only once. The germline gives CDR1 SGHDT, CDR2 YYEEEE. The CDR3 runs to 14 residues. Deletions cut 4 bases from V and 6 bases from J, with 17 bases between. In addition, the sample was reused for a study of yellow fever vaccine responses in identical twins.

This receptor was obtained from a young woman in good health. The V gene is TRBV5-6, the J gene TRBJ2-7; D is unresolved. Source material: CD4+ T cells sorted from blood. CDR3 region: CASSKAGVPGEQYF. The CDR3 DNA sequence: TGTGCCAGCAGCAAGGCTGGCGTCCCGGGCGAGCAGTACTTC.